The present entry profiles one TCR beta chain with its context. Its antigen remains undetermined. It has no much larger one-base neighbor in the sample; base qualities were not kept. These data are taken from a study of shared clonotypes between healthy human individuals (dated by TCRdb to about 2020). Broadly, across the study: A few men and a couple of women, aged 18 to 49 years, made up the cohort. Each donor's leukapheresis produced roughly between roughly 0.85 and 9 billion PBMCs. For each donor, three plates each were used for CD4 naive and CD4 memory, two plates were used for CD8 naive, and one plate was used for CD8 memory. To estimate repertoire size and how much clonotype sharing occurs between individuals, the study deeply sequenced the blood TCR repertoires of 5 or 6 healthy adults. To increase sequencing depth and limit assay-specific biases, different laboratories used diverse techniques to prepare libraries and sequence TCR repertoires. General conclusions and limits of the study: Pairwise subsampling indicated that sequencing depth was expected to affect the degree of clonotype sharing among donors. Even with the large sequencing depth, rarefaction of the sorted-subset datasets indicated that sequencing was incomplete. Compared with non-shared clonotypes, the clonotypes found in all four sorted-subset donors had higher generation probabilities. Naive subsets generally had larger estimated clonotype richness than memory subsets. Sampling was limited to blood, and TCR repertoires in tissue likely differ from TCR repertoires in blood. Across several donors, around 5% of naive CD4, 3% to 4% of naive CD8, 2.3% of memory CD4, and around 0.4% of memory CD8 clonotypes were shared. The small number of donors limited the genetic and exposure-history diversity represented.

Using the deep immunoSEQ assay, TCR CDR3 regions were amplified from genomic DNA by multiplex PCR. Genomic DNA extracted from each cell subset was distributed evenly over all wells of several immunoSEQ 96-well plates, and each plate served as one replicate. For sorted subsets, each replicate PCR was loaded with approximately 0.2 ug genomic DNA, equivalent to 30,000 or so T cell genomes. Purified libraries were measured with a Qubit 3.0 fluorometer, size-checked on a Bioanalyzer 2100, and measured again with the KAPA Library Quantification kit. Every immunoSEQ 96-well plate was sequenced on a separate single-read 150-cycle Illumina NextSeq 550 flow cell. As for the authors' bioinformatics: The immunoSEQ output contained only junctional sequences without quality scores, so filtering could not match that applied to full-length reads. Sequences were annotated with PyIR, a Python wrapper for IgBLAST v1.9, using IMGT germline references to assign V/J genes and CDR3. Reads were removed for weak V/J assignments (E-value above 1e-6), missing CDR3, stop codons, out-of-frame junctions, or ambiguous translated residues. V3J clonotypes were defined by identical inferred V gene, J gene, and CDR3 amino acid sequence. Percentage overlap between repertoires was computed as shared unique clonotypes divided by the size of the smaller repertoire. Repertoire richness was assessed with RTK rarefaction, the Chao1 estimator, and Recon v2.1 estimates of unobserved clonotypes. OLGA was used to compute generation probabilities for all TCRbeta clonotypes that the gDNA method yielded from a few donors. As stored in TCRdb, this immuneACCESS dataset retains in-frame rearrangements with V and J assigned. A fraction of the clones does not appear; measured against another copy, unresolved V genes explain less than half of the discrepancy, and the remainder lacks a known reason. Clone size and V and J calls were adopted from that table, with D and trimming inferred from the DNA. The sample data list a few million clones, and over 90% of these were observed just once. 0.3% to 0.4% of the sample is in the top ten clones.

The donors were healthy, HIV-negative adults who had no recently reported acute infections or vaccinations. Every donor was a Caucasian adult residing in Nashville, Tennessee, USA. CD4+ T cells were enriched through magnetic negative selection, after which naive cells were positively selected on CD45RA and the remaining negative fraction served as the memory subset. After blood collection by leukapheresis, PBMCs were isolated using Ficoll-Histopaque density gradient centrifugation and then cryopreserved in the vapor phase of liquid nitrogen. Analytical flow cytometry was used to check the purity and quantity of every magnetically sorted T cell population. Genomic DNA was isolated from every sorted fraction and measured by UV absorbance on a Nanodrop 2000c. CDR1 MNHNY and CDR2 SVGAGI are derived from the germline V gene (reference sequence). Trimming removed 4 bases from V and 4 bases from J; the gene matches leave 9 bases unexplained. Inclusive of the bounding cysteine and phenylalanine, the CDR3 is 15 residues long. The DNA shown is the 45-base CDR3, in frame from base 1.

This TCR came from a man between 18 and 29 years old in good health. Some clones in this sample may be carry-over from other donors' samples. What was sequenced was naive CD4+ T cells from PBMCs. This specimen's cell subset or site label, interpreted: CD45RA+ positively selected. Here the chain combines TRBV6-6 and TRBJ2-7; 8 bases in the middle match TRBD2. The CDR3 sequence is CASSSNPGLGYEQYF. Read as DNA, the sequence is TGTGCCAGCAGTTCAAATCCGGGACTAGGGTACGAGCAGTACTTC.